These 10 T cell receptor beta chains originate from one sample sequenced in a study of T cell responses to AZD1222 COVID-19 vaccine (dated by TCRdb to 2020 to 2023). The method was the immunoSEQ multiplex PCR assay. Not all clones reach the TCRdb copy of this immuneACCESS table, which keeps in-frame sequences only. Checked studies attribute under half of the gap to unresolved V genes and leave the rest unexplained. For this sample there are roughly 180,000 clones; 90% appear just once. Approximately 3% of the sample is in the top ten clones. This sample's time point label indicates: baseline before first vaccination. This sample comprised peripheral blood, obtained on day 0 of AZD1222 vaccination. The receptors shown here come from an adult in good health.

The J gene is TRBJ1-2, the V gene TRBV6-6; D is undetermined. Per germline, CDR1 MNHNY and CDR2 SVGAGI (reference sequence). The V end lost 2 bases, the J end lost 1 base, and 5 bases lay between the germline ends. The CDR3 is made up of 13 amino acids. Here the CDR3 DNA reads TGTGCCAGCAGTTACGAGAATAACTATGGCTACACCTTC. Its translation: CASSYENNYGYTF.

This chain joins TRBV3-1 (or the pseudogene TRBV3-2) and TRBJ2-1, with a possible D match to TRBD1 (5 bases). The CDR3 is 14 amino acids. The germline V and J ends were trimmed by 6 bases and 7 bases, with 16 bases remaining between them. Germline loops: CDR1 LGHDT, CDR2 YNNKEL (reference sequence). CDR3 protein: CASSRTFQGNEQFF. For the CDR3, the DNA is TGTGCCAGCAGTCGGACCTTCCAGGGAAATGAGCAGTTCTTC.

The J gene is TRBJ1-3, the V gene TRBV27, with a tentative D call TRBD1 (5 bases). The CDR3 loop spans 17 amino acids. Germline assignment: CDR1 MNHEY and CDR2 SMNVEV (reference sequence). V was pared by 3 bases and J by 4 bases, with 19 bases between. CDR3 sequence: CASSFRLDPGRGNTIYF. DNA for the CDR3: TGTGCCAGCAGTTTCAGACTTGATCCGGGACGAGGAAACACCATATATTTT.

The chain uses TRBV7-9 and TRBJ1-2; D remains ambiguous. Germline V gene sequence: CDR1 SEHNR, CDR2 FQNEAQ (reference sequence). V lost 1 base and J lost 4, with 19 bases in between. This CDR3 spans 17 amino acids. The CDR3: CASSLGGGVMESYGYTF. For the CDR3, the DNA is TGTGCCAGCAGCTTAGGAGGCGGGGTAATGGAAAGCTATGGCTACACCTTC.

The chain joins TRBV6-6 to TRBJ1-4; D not certain. Looked up from germline, CDR1 is MNHNY and CDR2 is SVGAGI (reference sequence). This CDR3 has 17 amino acids. The V gene lost 5 bases and the J gene lost 3 bases, with 19 bases spanning the gap. The CDR3 DNA sequence: TGTGCCAGCAGTCGGAGCAGTGAGGGCGTCGCTAATGAAAAACTGTTTTTT. It encodes CASSRSSEGVANEKLFF.

This clone has a single count. This sequence joins TRBV5-6 and TRBJ2-3, with a tentative D call TRBD1 (6 bases). V was shortened by 0 bases and J by 8 bases, with 10 bases between the two germline ends. The CDR3 contains 13 residues. Per germline, CDR1 SGHDT and CDR2 YYEEEE. CDR3 in DNA: TGTGCCAGCAGCTTGGGACAGGCCGTTACGCAGTATTTT. This sequence encodes CASSLGQAVTQYF. Based on the CDR3 plus reference TRBV5-6 and TRBJ2-3, the full variable domain is DAGVTQSPTHLIKTRGQQVTLRCSPKSGHDTVSWYQQALGQGPQFIFQYYEEEERQRGNFPDRFSGHQFPNYSSELNVNALLLGDSALYLCASSLGQAVTQYFGPGTRLTVL.

The V and J genes are TRBV4-3 and TRBJ2-7, with 9 bases that match TRBD2. Unmatched junction bases numbered 6, after V lost 4 bases and J lost 2 bases. Germline V lookup: CDR1 LGHNA, CDR2 YSLEER. CDR3 length: 15 residues. The CDR3 loop reads CASSLRLAVAYEQYF. The CDR3 nucleotides are TGCGCCAGCAGCCTTAGACTAGCGGTAGCCTACGAGCAGTACTTC.

The chain is built from TRBV7-6 and TRBJ1-4; D perhaps matches TRBD1 (6 bases). With 1 base removed from V and 1 base from J, the gap between germline ends came to 13 bases. The CDR3 contains 17 residues. CDR1 and CDR2 from the germline V gene are SGHVS and FNYEAQ. Written as DNA, the CDR3 is TGTGCCAGCAGCTTAGAGTGGGGGGCGCGAACTAATGAAAAACTGTTTTTT. Its protein product is CASSLEWGARTNEKLFF.

This sequence joins TRBV9 and TRBJ1-6, with D maybe TRBD1 (5 bases). The germline V gene has CDR1 SGDLS and CDR2 YYNGEE. This CDR3 has 13 amino acids. Trimming took 1 base from V and 10 from J, leaving 9 bases between them. CDR3 residues: CASSVTQESPLHF. CDR3 bases: TGTGCCAGCAGCGTAACACAGGAATCACCCCTCCACTTT.

The chain recombines TRBV7-2 with TRBJ1-2; D uncertain. This CDR3 has 17 amino acids. Germline V gives CDR1 SGHTA, CDR2 FQGNSA. Trimming stripped 2 bases from V and 3 bases from J, with 19 bases between. The CDR3 DNA reads TGTGCCAGCAGCTTATACCCGGGTAAAACAGATGACTATGGCTACACCTTC. Encoded protein: CASSLYPGKTDDYGYTF.